The present T cell receptor beta chain was sequenced within a study of cytomegalovirus exposure and HLA in healthy donors. There are 18 residues in the CDR3. Trimming took off 6 bases at V and 1 base at J, with 22 bases between the two ends. Germline-derived CDR1 and CDR2 are SGHAT and FQNNGV. Study findings and constraints: V- and J-gene trimming in TCR beta was tied to a missense DCLRE1C variant by an analysis performed later. Reported performance of the classifier showed diagnosis of cytomegalovirus status with high specificity and sensitivity. CMV serostatus was the sole immune exposure information available.

Turning to this clone: Antigen specificity is unknown.

The PCR employed 60 Vbeta primers together with 13 Jbeta primers. Sequencing used immunoSEQ multiplex PCR; TCRdb keeps in-frame clones, though not all of them. The sample records about 100,000 clones, over 60% being singletons. The sequence derives from a female donor in good health and CMV-seropositive. The chain links TRBV11-2 to TRBJ2-1, with D possibly being TRBD1 (6 bases). Sequenced material: PBMCs. The CDR3 is CASSFRALRGGSYNEQFF. For the CDR3, the DNA is TGTGCCAGCAGTTTCCGGGCCCTCAGGGGTGGGTCCTACAATGAGCAGTTCTTC.